The 5 T cell receptor beta chains below all came from one sample that was sequenced in a study of T cells after yellow fever vaccination. TCRdb fed the 5' RACE reads into MiXCR, producing one record per CDR3 protein. The table has 20,000 to 30,000 distinct CDR3 sequences, over 3.5% seen once. The sample here was PBMCs, either bulk or a sorted T-cell subset (CD4+, CD8+, memory, or dextramer-sorted; not recorded which), taken on the day of the yellow fever booster vaccination. These receptors all come from a man between 18 and 29 years old who received the YFV17D yellow fever vaccine.

This clonotype occurred many times. This chain joins TRBV12-3 or TRBV12-4 and TRBJ1-1; D is unresolved. This CDR3 is built from 14 residues. Trimming removed 6 bases at V and 0 bases at J, with 11 bases between. CDR3 coding DNA: TGTGCCAGCAGACACCGGAGGCTGAACACTGAAGCTTTCTTT. Amino acid sequence: CASRHRRLNTEAFF.

In this sample, this clonotype turned up many times. The chain uses TRBV4-2 and TRBJ2-3, with 7 bases aligning to TRBD2. This CDR3 is built from 15 residues. J gave up 1 base and V 0 bases, and 1 base lay outside the gene matches. CDR1 is LGHNA and CDR2 is YNFKEQ in the germline V gene. CDR3 sequence (DNA): TGTGCCAGCAGCCAAGATCGGGGGGGCACAGATACGCAGTATTTT. Its translation: CASSQDRGGTDTQYF.

The rearrangement uses TRBV20-1 and TRBJ2-1; possibly TRBD2 for D (5 bases). The V end lost 5 bases, the J end lost 6 bases, and 14 bases lay between the germline ends. CDR1 and CDR2 (germline): DFQATT, SNEGSKA (reference sequence). The CDR3 extends over 13 amino acids. The CDR3 reads CSALTRGTNEQFF. The CDR3, as DNA: TGCAGTGCTCTAACTAGAGGCACCAATGAGCAGTTCTTC.

This clonotype showed up many times. The V gene is TRBV3-1, the J gene TRBJ1-1, with TRBD1 matching over 8 bases. The CDR3 sequence is 12 residues long. Germline trimming cut 8 bases from V and 6 bases from J; bases unmatched to any gene: 5. CDR1 and CDR2 from the germline V gene are LGHDT and YNNKEL (reference sequence). The CDR3 bases are TGTGCCAGCGCTCGGGACAGGTCTGAAGCTTTCTTT. This encodes CASARDRSEAFF.

This clonotype appeared many times. V and J are TRBV6-2 or TRBV6-3 and TRBJ2-3, with D possibly being TRBD2 (5 bases). Trimming stripped 5 bases from V and 3 bases from J, with 12 bases between. The germline V gene has CDR1 MNHEY and CDR2 SVGEGT. This CDR3 spans 14 amino acids. The CDR3 sequence: CASSDFLATDTQYF. The CDR3 DNA follows: TGTGCCAGCAGTGATTTTTTAGCGACAGATACGCAGTATTTT.